A selection of T cell receptor beta chains follows, all from one sample in a study of cytomegalovirus exposure and HLA in healthy donors. Here immunoSEQ multiplex PCR was the method, and the copy in TCRdb shows in-frame clones only, minus some. The sample records more than 95,000 clones, around nine tenths being singletons. Specimen: PBMCs. The receptors were gathered from a man between 18 and 29 years old in good health and CMV-seropositive. Both conserved end residues are part of each CDR3. A D gene is named only where the DNA matches it firmly. Part of the rows lack a size; the others show once, few, many or a class for expanded clones.

TRBJ1-2 | - | - | TRBV11-2 | TGTGCCAGCAGCATAATCCGGGGGGGATCCTATGGCTACACCTTC | CASSIIRGGSYGYTF
TRBJ1-3 | TRBD1 | - | TRBV4-2 | TGTGCCAGCAGCCAAGAGCAGGACAGGGGGGGCCACTCTGGAAACACCATATATTTT | CASSQEQDRGGHSGNTIYF
TRBJ1-6 | - | - | TRBV4-1 | TGCGCCAGCAGCCAAGGTTTTGACAGGAGCTCCTATAATTCACCCCTCCACTTT | CASSQGFDRSSYNSPLHF
TRBJ2-1 | - | - | TRBV6-6 | TGTGCCAGCAGTTGGACACTTCCGTCCTACAATGAGCAGTTCTTC | CASSWTLPSYNEQFF
TRBJ2-3 | - | once | TRBV15 | TGTGCCACCAGCAGACATAGCGGTACGCAGTATTTT | CATSRHSGTQYF
TRBJ1-1 | TRBD1 | - | TRBV6-5 | TGTGCCAGCAGTTACACGGGACAGGGGGCGATCGAAGCTTTCTTT | CASSYTGQGAIEAFF
TRBJ2-1 | - | - | TRBV6-1 | TGTGCCAGCAGTGAAGGCGAGATCAATGAGCAGTTCTTC | CASSEGEINEQFF
TRBJ1-6 | - | - | TRBV12-5 | TGTGCTAGTGGGTTAGCGTGGAATTCACCCCTCCACTTT | CASGLAWNSPLHF
TRBJ1-3 | - | - | TRBV27 | TGTGCCAGCAGGGACACCGGAAACACCATATATTTT | CASRDTGNTIYF
TRBJ2-5 | TRBD2 | - | TRBV4-1 | TGCGCCAGCAGCCAAGTTACTAGCGTGGAGACCCAGTACTTC | CASSQVTSVETQYF
TRBJ2-7 | - | - | TRBV6-1 | TGTGCCAGCGTCCCAGTGTCCTACGAGCAGTACTTC | CASVPVSYEQYF
TRBJ2-7 | TRBD1 | - | TRBV13 | TGTGCCAGCAGCCAACGGTTCCCCCGCCGGGACAGCCAGCAGTACTTC | CASSQRFPRRDSQQYF
TRBJ2-5 | - | - | TRBV14 | TGTGCCAGCAGCCAAGGGCGGGAGACCCAGTACTTC | CASSQGRETQYF